This T cell receptor (beta chain) emerged from a study of blood T cell repertoires in COVID-19. Here immunoSEQ multiplex PCR was the method, and the copy in TCRdb shows in-frame clones only, minus some. The profile shows 250,000 or so clones, approximately 90% of them singletons. This clone was seen once. This TCR was recovered from a man aged 25 to 45 with COVID-19, enrolled during active disease. The sequenced sample was peripheral blood.

The CDR3 nucleotides read TGTGCCAGCTCACCACTTGGGACAGGGGGCGACGAGCAGTACTTC. Amino acids: CASSPLGTGGDEQYF. This sequence joins TRBV18 and TRBJ2-7, with 12 bases lining up with TRBD1. CDR3 length: 15 amino acids. Germline CDR1 reads KGHSH; CDR2 reads LQKENI. Unmatched junction bases numbered 3, after V lost 1 base and J lost 5 bases.